The 8 T cell receptor beta chains below all came from one sample that was sequenced in a study of OX40 agonist ivuxolimab in advanced cancers. Generated by immunoSEQ multiplex PCR, the TCRdb table keeps only in-frame clones and is missing some. The table shows roughly 50,000 clones, with 75% to 90% occurring only once. Sequenced material: CD4+ or CD8+ T cells sorted from blood, taken in a trial of the OX40 agonist ivuxolimab. These receptors originate from an adult with an advanced solid tumor such as melanoma, head and neck, liver or kidney cancer.

The rearrangement joins TRBV18 to TRBJ2-7; 9 positions agree with TRBD1. Germline CDR1 KGHSH, CDR2 LQKENI. V gave up 5 bases and J gave up 6 bases; unmatched junction bases: 2. The CDR3 is 12 amino acids. CDR3 DNA sequence: TGTGCCAGCTCAGAGACAGGGGGCGAGCAGTACGTC. As protein: CASSETGGEQYV.

This clone has a handful of counts. The chain links TRBV4-2 to TRBJ2-1; TRBD1 might be the D (6 bases). The CDR3 length is 15 residues. Germline CDR1 reads LGHNA; CDR2 reads YNFKEQ. The V and J ends lost 0 bases and 5 bases respectively, with 11 bases between them. CDR3 in DNA: TGTGCCAGCAGCCAAGAAAGACAGGCGCACAATGAGCAGTTCTTC. It translates to CASSQERQAHNEQFF.

The chain joins TRBV28 to TRBJ1-1; possibly TRBD1 for D (6 bases). The V and J ends lost 6 bases and 1 base respectively, with 18 bases between them. Germline V CDR1 and CDR2: MDHEN, SYDVKM. The CDR3 is 16 amino acids. The CDR3 DNA follows: TGTGCCAGCAGCCCCAGACAGTGGGGGGCGAACACTGAAGCTTTCTTT. This translates into CASSPRQWGANTEAFF.

The J gene is TRBJ1-1, the V gene TRBV30, with D tentatively TRBD1 (5 bases). Per germline, CDR1 GTSNPN and CDR2 SVGIG (reference sequence). CDR3 size: 16 residues. V was trimmed by 1 base and J by 0 bases, leaving 15 bases between them. Here the CDR3 DNA reads TGTGCCTGGAGTGGCCTACCGGGACTCCTGAACACTGAAGCTTTCTTT. Translated, it gives CAWSGLPGLLNTEAFF.

The V and J genes are TRBV7-2 and TRBJ1-2; tentatively, D is TRBD1 (5 bases). V was pared by 1 base and J by 4 bases, with 7 bases between. Germline CDR1 SGHTA, CDR2 FQGNSA. The CDR3 runs to 13 residues. The CDR3 sequence is CASSLGTSYGYTF. The CDR3 DNA reads as TGTGCCAGCAGCTTAGGGACATCCTATGGCTACACCTTC.

This clone was seen a handful of times. This chain links TRBV7-2 with TRBJ2-7; D is possibly TRBD1 or TRBD2 (7 bases each). Germline values: CDR1 SGHTA, CDR2 FQGNSA. Trimming cost V 5 bases and J 5 bases, with 13 bases left between them. The CDR3 runs to 13 residues. Written as DNA, the CDR3 is TGTGCCAGCAGCCCTCAGGGGGGGGACGAGCAGTACGTC. Encoded protein: CASSPQGGDEQYV.

V and J are TRBV4-2 and TRBJ2-3; D is perhaps TRBD2 (6 bases). This CDR3 is built from 15 residues. V was trimmed by 6 bases and J by 3 bases, leaving 16 bases between them. Germline CDR1 reads LGHNA; CDR2 reads YNFKEQ. In nucleotides, the CDR3 is TGTGCCAGCAGTCCTTCTAGCGCTTCGACAGATACGCAGTATTTT. Its translation is CASSPSSASTDTQYF.

The chain combines TRBV7-9 with TRBJ2-5; the D gene is possibly TRBD2 (6 bases). The germline V and J ends were trimmed by 3 bases and 4 bases, with 15 bases remaining between them. Germline V gene sequence: CDR1 SEHNR, CDR2 FQNEAQ (reference sequence). The CDR3 extends over 15 amino acids. The CDR3 reads CASSLGYGGAETQYF. CDR3 DNA sequence: TGTGCCAGCAGCTTGGGGTACGGCGGGGCAGAGACCCAGTACTTC.